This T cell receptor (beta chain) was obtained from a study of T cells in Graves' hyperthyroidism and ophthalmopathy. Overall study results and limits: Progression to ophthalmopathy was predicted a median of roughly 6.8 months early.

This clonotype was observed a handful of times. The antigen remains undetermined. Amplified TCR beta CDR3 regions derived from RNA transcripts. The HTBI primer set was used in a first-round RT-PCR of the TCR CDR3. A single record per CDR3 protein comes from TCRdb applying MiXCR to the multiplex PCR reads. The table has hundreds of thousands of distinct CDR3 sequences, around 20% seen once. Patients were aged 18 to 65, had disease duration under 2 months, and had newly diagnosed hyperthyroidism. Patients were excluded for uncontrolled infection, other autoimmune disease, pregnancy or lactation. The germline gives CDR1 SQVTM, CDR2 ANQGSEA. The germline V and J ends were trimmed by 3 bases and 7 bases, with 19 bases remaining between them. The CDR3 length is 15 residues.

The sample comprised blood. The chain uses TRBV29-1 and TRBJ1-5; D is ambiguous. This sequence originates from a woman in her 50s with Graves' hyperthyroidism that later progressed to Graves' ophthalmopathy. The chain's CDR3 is CSVDTNTFSVQPQHF. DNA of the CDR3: TGCAGCGTTGATACCAACACCTTTTCAGTACAGCCCCAGCATTTT.